This T cell receptor beta chain was identified in a study of T cell responses to AZD1222 COVID-19 vaccine. Whole-study findings and limits: Receipt of two AZD1222 doses was followed by a rise in Spike-specific TCR breadth and depth.

Trimming took 4 bases from V and 0 from J, leaving 9 bases between them. Looked up from germline, CDR1 is GTSNPN and CDR2 is SVGIG (reference sequence). The CDR3 runs 13 residues. Measured with immunoSEQ multiplex PCR; TCRdb has only the in-frame clones, and not every one. Found here are around 180,000 clones, almost 95% of them singletons; the top ten hold more than 9%. With respect to this clone: The target antigen is unknown.

The rearrangement joins TRBV30 to TRBJ1-1; D unclear. Sample: peripheral blood, taken on day 0 of AZD1222 vaccination. The TCR sequence derives from an adult in good health. This CDR3 is CAWTSGMNTEAFF. CDR3 nucleotides: TGTGCCTGGACTTCCGGTATGAACACTGAAGCTTTCTTT.